One sample yielded the 26 T cell receptor beta chains listed below, sequenced in a study of T cells after yellow fever vaccination. TCRdb used MiXCR to reprocess the 5' RACE reads, holding one entry per CDR3 protein. In the table there are around 530,000 distinct CDR3 sequences, around a sixth of which are singletons. Material: PBMCs, obtained around 5 days after the first yellow fever vaccination. The receptors here all came from a man younger than 35 who received the YFV17D yellow fever vaccine.

This clonotype appeared a few times. This sequence joins TRBV4-2 and TRBJ1-2, with D perhaps TRBD1 (6 bases). The germline V gene encodes CDR1 LGHNA and CDR2 YNFKEQ. Trimming removed 0 bases at V and 6 bases at J, with 14 bases between. This CDR3 comprises 15 residues. The CDR3 region is CASSQDQTGWDGYTF. The CDR3 nucleotides read TGTGCCAGCAGCCAAGATCAAACAGGGTGGGATGGCTACACCTTC.

Comments on this clonotype: This may stem from a read error, because a much larger clone lies one nucleotide away. This chain joins TRBV4-1 and TRBJ1-1, with no clear D. The CDR3 spans 13 residues. Per germline, CDR1 MGHRA and CDR2 YSYEKL. The CDR3 spells CASSHRIRTEALF. The CDR3 DNA sequence: TGCGCCAGCAGCCACAGGATTCGGACTGAAGCTTTATTT.

In this sample, this clonotype turned up many times. The chain carries TRBV7-9 and TRBJ1-2; D is possibly TRBD1 (5 bases). Per germline, CDR1 SEHNR and CDR2 FQNEAQ (reference sequence). V lost 5 bases and J 3 bases, leaving 13 bases between the germline ends. This CDR3 region has 14 residues. The CDR3 bases are TGTGCCAGCAGCCCCCCGGGACTGCACTATGGCTACACCTTC. Translating gives CASSPPGLHYGYTF.

Only a few counts were recorded for this clonotype. This rearrangement joins TRBV20-1 to TRBJ2-1, with TRBD1 identical over 10 bases. In germline, CDR1 is DFQATT, CDR2 SNEGSKA (reference sequence). Trimming cost V 4 bases and J 8 bases; bases outside gene matches: 5. This CDR3 contains 13 residues. For the CDR3, the DNA is TGCAGTGCTACCCGGGACAGGGGACATGAGCAGTTCTTC. This codes for CSATRDRGHEQFF.

This clonotype was seen a few times. The CDR3 nucleotides read TGCGCCAGCAGCCAAGGTGGGGACACCGGGGAGCTGTTTTTT. Protein product: CASSQGGDTGELFF. This sequence joins TRBV4-3 and TRBJ2-2, with D unresolved. V lost 1 base to trimming and J lost 3 bases, with 6 bases between them. The germline V gene has CDR1 LGHNA and CDR2 YSLEER. CDR3 length: 14 residues.

The table lists this clonotype with a few counts. The J gene is TRBJ1-1, the V gene TRBV12-3 or TRBV12-4; no firm D call. V shed 7 bases and J shed 5 bases, with 14 bases lying between them. The CDR3 is 13 residues long. CDR3 region: CASKVLGGTEAFF. CDR3 nucleotides: TGTGCCAGCAAGGTCCTGGGCGGGACTGAAGCTTTCTTT.

This clonotype has a count of ten or more. The chain carries TRBV9 and TRBJ1-5, with TRBD1 matching over 8 bases. The CDR3 loop spans 16 amino acids. CDR1 is SGDLS, CDR2 YYNGEE, per germline. J was trimmed by 4 bases and V by 4 bases; bases with no gene match: 10. CDR3 sequence reads: CASSPGTGASNQPQHF. For the CDR3, the DNA is TGTGCCAGCAGCCCGGGGACAGGAGCATCTAATCAGCCCCAGCATTTT.

This clonotype was seen a single time. The chain has TRBV4-3 and TRBJ1-5, with 7 bases lining up with TRBD1. Trimming removed 2 bases from V and 10 bases from J; junction bases left unmatched: 5. From germline, CDR1 is LGHNA and CDR2 YSLEER. The CDR3 spans 13 residues. Here the CDR3 DNA reads TGCGCCAGCAGCCAACAGGGGGGGGTCCCCCAGCATTTT. This gives the protein CASSQQGGVPQHF.

This clonotype was recorded at least ten times. The rearrangement joins TRBV20-1 to TRBJ2-1, with 9 nucleotides matching TRBD2. CDR1 and CDR2 from the germline V gene are DFQATT and SNEGSKA (reference sequence). This CDR3 has 17 amino acids. With 0 bases clipped from V and 2 bases from J, the junction kept 8 bases outside the gene matches. The CDR3 here is CSARDSLAGMAYNEQFF. For the CDR3, the DNA is TGCAGTGCTAGAGACTCCCTAGCGGGAATGGCCTACAATGAGCAGTTCTTC.

This clonotype has a handful of counts. The rearrangement joins TRBV15 to TRBJ2-1; D unresolved. This CDR3 is built from 13 residues. In germline, CDR1 is LNHNV, CDR2 YYDKDF (reference sequence). V was trimmed by 0 bases and J by 9 bases, leaving 9 bases between them. The CDR3, as DNA: TGTGCCACCAGCAGAGATGTCGGTGGTGAGCAGTTCTTC. This sequence encodes CATSRDVGGEQFF.

This chain uses TRBV6-5 with TRBJ2-7; D might be TRBD2 (6 bases). Germline assignment: CDR1 MNHEY and CDR2 SVGAGI. The CDR3 is made up of 12 amino acids. V was clipped by 4 bases and J by 6 bases, with 10 bases between them. The CDR3 sequence is CASSLWGGEQYF. As DNA, the CDR3 is TGTGCCAGCAGTTTATGGGGAGGCGAGCAGTACTTC.

This rearrangement joins TRBV3-1 to TRBJ2-7; 9 bases align to TRBD1. V shed 4 bases, J shed 3 bases, and the junction held 4 bases outside the gene matches. The CDR3 sequence is 14 residues long. CDR1 is LGHDT and CDR2 is YNNKEL in the germline V gene (reference sequence). The CDR3 DNA is TGTGCCAGCAGCCTAAGACAGGGGGGCTACGAGCAGTACTTC. Protein sequence: CASSLRQGGYEQYF.

This clonotype was observed a few times. This chain connects TRBV5-1 to TRBJ2-1; 9 bases line up with TRBD2. This CDR3 has 15 residues. Germline CDR1 SGHRS, CDR2 YFSETQ. V lost 4 bases to trimming and J lost 2 bases; unmatched junction nucleotides: 4. The CDR3 reads CASSTRTSAYNEQFF. DNA for the CDR3: TGCGCCAGCAGCACCCGGACTAGCGCCTACAATGAGCAGTTCTTC.

This sequence joins TRBV3-1 and TRBJ1-5; TRBD1 aligns across 7 bases. The J segment lost 7 bases and the V segment lost 4 bases, leaving 10 bases of the junction unmatched. CDR1 and CDR2 (germline): LGHDT, YNNKEL (reference sequence). This CDR3 region has 15 residues. This CDR3 is CASSPSGGGGQPQHF. The CDR3 DNA sequence: TGTGCCAGCAGCCCCTCAGGGGGGGGGGGCCAGCCCCAGCATTTT.

This clonotype was observed many times. This chain joins TRBV4-3 and TRBJ2-1, with no clear D. The CDR3 extends over 14 amino acids. Trimming cost V 2 bases and J 2 bases, with 7 bases left between them. The V gene's germline CDR1 is LGHNA and CDR2 YSLEER. In DNA, the CDR3 is TGCGCCAGCAGCCAAAGAGGTGCCTACAATGAGCAGTTCTTC. It encodes CASSQRGAYNEQFF.

This clonotype was picked up a small number of times. V is TRBV7-3 and J is TRBJ2-3; TRBD2 is a possible D gene (6 bases). V lost 5 bases and J lost 2, with 11 bases in between. In germline, CDR1 is SGHTA, CDR2 FQGTGA. The length of the CDR3 is 14 residues. The CDR3 sequence is CASSPSGLTDTQYF. The CDR3 DNA reads as TGTGCCAGCAGCCCCAGCGGGCTCACAGATACGCAGTATTTT.

A single count supports this clonotype. The rearrangement uses TRBV7-6 and TRBJ2-1, with 9 bases aligning to TRBD2. In germline, CDR1 is SGHVS, CDR2 FNYEAQ. Germline trimming cut 1 base from V and 1 base from J; bases unmatched to any gene: 5. The CDR3 contains 17 residues. CDR3 sequence reads: CASSLEAAGGSYNEQFF. The DNA of the CDR3 is TGTGCCAGCAGCTTAGAGGCAGCGGGGGGTTCCTACAATGAGCAGTTCTTC.

The table lists this clonotype with a few counts. The chain has TRBV4-1 and TRBJ2-1, with D perhaps TRBD2 (6 bases). The V gene lost 1 base and the J gene lost 5 bases, with 12 bases spanning the gap. Germline loops: CDR1 MGHRA, CDR2 YSYEKL. The CDR3 has 15 residues. The CDR3 spells CASSQVGAGNNEQFF. For the CDR3, the DNA is TGCGCCAGCAGCCAAGTCGGTGCGGGGAACAATGAGCAGTTCTTC.

In its sample, this clonotype was seen a few times. The chain is built from TRBV12-3 or TRBV12-4 and TRBJ2-1; 8 bases map to TRBD2. J lost 10 bases, V lost 8 bases, and 7 bases had no gene match. CDR3 length equals 12 residues. The CDR3 region is CASVPRGGEQFF. The CDR3 coding sequence is TGTGCCAGCGTCCCTCGGGGGGGGGAGCAGTTCTTC.

This clonotype was counted a single time. V is TRBV6-6 and J is TRBJ1-6, with D maybe TRBD1 (5 bases). V gave up 2 bases and J gave up 8 bases, with 7 bases separating them. Germline-derived CDR1 and CDR2 are MNHNY and SVGAGI (reference sequence). The CDR3 contains 13 residues. CDR3 residues: CASSYDSHSPLHF. The CDR3 DNA reads TGTGCCAGCAGTTACGACAGTCATTCACCCCTCCACTTT.

This clonotype was counted a few times. The chain uses TRBV24-1 and TRBJ2-1; 10 positions match TRBD1. From germline, CDR1 is KGHDR and CDR2 SFDVKD. V lost 3 bases and J lost 10; bases outside the gene matches: 11. There are 16 residues in the CDR3. The CDR3 reads CATSDPRTGGTVEQFF. The DNA of the CDR3 is TGTGCCACCAGTGATCCCCGGACAGGGGGTACCGTCGAGCAGTTCTTC.

The gene calls are TRBV6-1 and TRBJ2-4; perhaps D is TRBD1 or TRBD2 (5 bases each). This CDR3 is built from 16 residues. The germline V gene encodes CDR1 MNHNS and CDR2 SASEGT. Trimming stripped 7 bases from V and 0 bases from J, with 16 bases between. DNA for the CDR3: TGTGCCAGCACCTCCCAGGGACCGATAGCCAAAAACATTCAGTACTTC. Amino acids: CASTSQGPIAKNIQYF.

This clonotype has only a few counts. The V and J genes are TRBV20-1 and TRBJ2-3; 8 bases line up with TRBD2. Germline assignment: CDR1 DFQATT and CDR2 SNEGSKA (reference sequence). Trimming took 6 bases from V and 3 from J; bases not matched to a gene: 5. The CDR3 spans 13 residues. The CDR3 DNA follows: TGCAGTGCCGGACTAGCACCGACAGATACGCAGTATTTT. It codes for CSAGLAPTDTQYF.

V gene TRBV7-2 combines with J gene TRBJ1-5; D unresolved. The germline CDR1 and CDR2 sequences are SGHTA and FQGNSA. This CDR3 is 15 amino acids long. The ends were cut back, 1 base at V and 2 bases at J, with 9 bases in the middle. The CDR3 loop is CASSLVKSGNQPQHF. CDR3 bases: TGTGCCAGCAGCTTAGTAAAGTCGGGCAATCAGCCCCAGCATTTT. The full variable domain, completed using reference TRBV7-2 and TRBJ1-5, is GAGVSQSPSNKVTEKGKDVELRCDPISGHTALYWYRQSLGQGLEFLIYFQGNSAPDKSGLPSDRFSAERTGGSVSTLTIQRTQQEDSAVYLCASSLVKSGNQPQHFGDGTRLSIL.

The rearrangement joins TRBV2 to TRBJ2-5; D remains ambiguous. The CDR3 length is 12 residues. Germline values: CDR1 SNHLY, CDR2 FYNNEI. Trimming cost V 2 bases and J 3 bases, with 4 bases left between them. The DNA for the CDR3 is TGTGCCAGCAGTGAATCAGAAGAGACCCAGTACTTC. This sequence encodes CASSESEETQYF.

This chain uses TRBV5-1 with TRBJ2-1; no reliable D call. V was pared by 0 bases and J by 7 bases, with 14 bases between. The CDR3 length is 15 residues. From germline, CDR1 is SGHRS and CDR2 YFSETQ. The CDR3 is CASSLDILSDNEQFF. In DNA, the CDR3 is TGCGCCAGCAGCTTGGATATACTAAGTGATAATGAGCAGTTCTTC. Filled out from reference TRBV5-1 and TRBJ2-1, the complete variable domain reads KAGVTQTPRYLIKTRGQQVTLSCSPISGHRSVSWYQQTPGQGLQFLFEYFSETQRNKGNFPGRFSGRQFSNSRSEMNVSTLELGDSALYLCASSLDILSDNEQFFGPGTRLTVL.